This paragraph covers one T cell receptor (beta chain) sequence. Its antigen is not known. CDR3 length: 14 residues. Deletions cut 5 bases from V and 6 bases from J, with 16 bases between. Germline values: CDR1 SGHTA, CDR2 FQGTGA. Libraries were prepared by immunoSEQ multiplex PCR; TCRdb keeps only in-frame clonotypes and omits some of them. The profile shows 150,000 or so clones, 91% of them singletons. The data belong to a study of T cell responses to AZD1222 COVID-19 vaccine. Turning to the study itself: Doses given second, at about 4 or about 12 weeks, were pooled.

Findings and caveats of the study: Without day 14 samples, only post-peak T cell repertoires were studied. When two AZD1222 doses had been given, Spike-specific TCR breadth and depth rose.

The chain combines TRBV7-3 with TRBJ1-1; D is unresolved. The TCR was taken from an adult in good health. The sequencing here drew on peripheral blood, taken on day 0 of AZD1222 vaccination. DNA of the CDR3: TGTGCCAGCAGCCCAACCGGCGGCCGCCCTGAAGCTTTCTTT. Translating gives CASSPTGGRPEAFF. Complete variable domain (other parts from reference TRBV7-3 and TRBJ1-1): GAGVSQTPSNKVTEKGKYVELRCDPISGHTALYWYRQSLGQGPEFLIYFQGTGAADDSGLPNDRFFAVRPEGSVSTLKIQRTERGDSAVYLCASSPTGGRPEAFFGQGTRLTVV.